This T cell receptor beta chain was profiled in a study of blood T cell repertoires in COVID-19. The wider study: COVID-19 samples from acute and convalescent phases originated in the United States, Italy and Spain.

Study processing details: Estimated nucleated cell counts came from reference gene primer amplification. Libraries were prepared by immunoSEQ multiplex PCR; TCRdb keeps only in-frame clonotypes and omits some of them. D and trimming come from the DNA, and the V and J calls and clone size come from that table. The profile shows around 420,000 clones, around 90% of them singletons. Enrollees, roughly 18 to 90 years old, lived in 25 or so US areas. Cohort assignment relied on participant-reported clinical history. The sequence came from a woman between 40 and 55 years old with acute COVID-19. What was sequenced was PBMCs or T cells enriched from blood (not recorded which).

Written as DNA, the CDR3 is TGTGCCAGCAGCCCCGGGACAGGGGAATTGGGCTACACCTTC. It encodes CASSPGTGELGYTF. V and J are TRBV14 and TRBJ1-2; TRBD1 aligns across 10 bases. The junction had 7 bases not matched to a gene; V was cut back by 4 bases and J by 8 bases. Germline CDR1 SGHDN, CDR2 FVKESK. The CDR3 sequence is 14 residues long.